The 25 T cell receptor beta chains in this list originate from one sample, sequenced in a study of blood T cell repertoires in COVID-19. Here immunoSEQ multiplex PCR was the method, and the copy in TCRdb shows in-frame clones only, minus some. The sample shows 350,000 to 450,000 clones, approximately 87% of them seen only once. Sample: PBMCs or T cells enriched from blood (not recorded which). The receptors derive from a man aged 35 to 55 in a cohort exposed to, infected with or recovered from COVID-19 (not recorded which).

The chain couples TRBV19 to TRBJ2-7, with D perhaps TRBD2 (5 bases). The CDR3 contains 15 residues. Trimming left V 0 bases short and J 4 bases short, with 13 bases between. The germline gives CDR1 LNHDA, CDR2 SQIVND (reference sequence). The CDR3 loop reads CASSIDKRAGYEQYF. The DNA of the CDR3 is TGTGCCAGTAGTATAGATAAGAGGGCCGGGTACGAGCAGTACTTC.

V gene TRBV6-6 combines with J gene TRBJ1-6, with TRBD1 identical over 9 bases. CDR3 size: 17 residues. In germline, CDR1 is MNHNY, CDR2 SVGAGI (reference sequence). The trim removed 5 bases at V and 9 bases at J, leaving 14 bases unmatched. The CDR3 loop reads CASSQIGGNRGRSPLHF. Here the CDR3 DNA reads TGTGCCAGCAGTCAAATCGGAGGGAACAGGGGGCGTTCACCCCTCCACTTT.

The chain has TRBV18 and TRBJ2-3, with 7 bases identical to TRBD1. This CDR3 is built from 13 residues. With 6 bases clipped from V and 4 bases from J, the junction kept 4 bases outside the gene matches. In germline, CDR1 is KGHSH, CDR2 LQKENI. CDR3 nucleotide sequence: TGTGCCAGCTCGGTGACAGGGCCAGATACGCAGTATTTT. Its protein is CASSVTGPDTQYF.

The chain carries TRBV6-5 and TRBJ2-7, with D hard to call. V lost 5 bases and J 0 bases, leaving 8 bases between the germline ends. Germline V gene lookup returns CDR1 MNHEY and CDR2 SVGAGI. This CDR3 spans 13 amino acids. In nucleotides, the CDR3 is TGTGCCAGCAGTCTAGACCCCTCCTACGAGCAGTACTTC. Protein product: CASSLDPSYEQYF.

This clone was seen a handful of times. The rearrangement links TRBV7-2 to TRBJ2-7, with 7 bases lining up with TRBD1. The germline V gene has CDR1 SGHTA and CDR2 FQGNSA. Losses at the gene ends were 0 bases for V and 3 bases for J; bases not matched to a gene: 8. This CDR3 contains 16 residues. CDR3 protein: CASSLAGTEPRYEQYF. The CDR3 bases are TGTGCCAGCAGCTTAGCCGGGACAGAACCACGCTACGAGCAGTACTTC.

This rearrangement joins TRBV6-1 to TRBJ1-1; D may be TRBD1 (5 bases). Germline assignment: CDR1 MNHNS and CDR2 SASEGT. This CDR3 spans 15 amino acids. V lost 3 bases and J lost 11, with 22 bases in between. CDR3 loop: CASSESSAGRNFAFF. DNA for the CDR3: TGTGCCAGCAGTGAGTCTAGTGCAGGGCGAAATTTTGCTTTCTTT.

The genes are TRBV5-1 and TRBJ1-2, with 12 bases identical to TRBD1. Unmatched junction bases numbered 8, after V lost 3 bases and J lost 2 bases. Germline V gives CDR1 SGHRS, CDR2 YFSETQ. The CDR3 covers 17 residues. CDR3 sequence reads: CASSSGQGANQNYGYTF. DNA of the CDR3: TGCGCCAGCAGCTCGGGACAGGGGGCTAACCAGAACTATGGCTACACCTTC.

The V gene is TRBV10-1, the J gene TRBJ2-5; tentative D call: TRBD2 (5 bases). CDR1 and CDR2 from the germline V gene are WNHNN and SYGVQD (reference sequence). The CDR3 sequence is 17 residues long. V was cut by 0 bases and J by 5 bases, with 19 bases left in between. CDR3 region: CASSESRVALSAETQYF. CDR3 bases: TGCGCCAGCAGTGAGTCGAGGGTAGCTCTCTCGGCGGAGACCCAGTACTTC.

This clone was seen repeatedly, ten times or more. V is TRBV5-1 and J is TRBJ2-2, with 8 positions matching TRBD2. CDR1 is SGHRS, CDR2 YFSETQ, per germline. V trimming: 5 bases; J trimming: 3 bases; junction bases outside the gene matches: 9. There are 16 residues in the CDR3. The CDR3 is CASRMTSAKDTGELFF. The DNA of the CDR3 is TGCGCCAGCAGGATGACTAGCGCGAAGGACACCGGGGAGCTGTTTTTT. The full variable domain, its missing parts supplied by reference TRBV5-1 and TRBJ2-2, is KAGVTQTPRYLIKTRGQQVTLSCSPISGHRSVSWYQQTPGQGLQFLFEYFSETQRNKGNFPGRFSGRQFSNSRSEMNVSTLELGDSALYLCASRMTSAKDTGELFFGEGSRLTVL.

V and J are TRBV27 and TRBJ2-5; D ambiguous. CDR1 MNHEY and CDR2 SMNVEV come from the germline V gene (reference sequence). V lost 6 bases, J lost 4 bases, and 9 bases lay in between. The CDR3 loop spans 12 amino acids. The CDR3 spells CASRTGGETQYF. The CDR3 nucleotides read TGTGCCAGCAGGACGGGTGGAGAGACCCAGTACTTC.

The chain employs TRBV19 and TRBJ2-7, with 11 bases lining up with TRBD2. After removal of 4 bases from V and 3 bases from J, the junction contained 5 bases not matched to a gene. Germline CDR1 is LNHDA and CDR2 is SQIVND (reference sequence). This CDR3 is built from 15 residues. The CDR3 coding sequence is TGTGCCAGTAGTACGGGACTAGCGGAGAACTACGAGCAGTACTTC. The encoded protein is CASSTGLAENYEQYF. Supplemented by reference TRBV19 and TRBJ2-7, the full variable domain reads DGGITQSPKYLFRKEGQNVTLSCEQNLNHDAMYWYRQDPGQGLRLIYYSQIVNDFQKGDIAEGYSVSREKKESFPLTVTSAQKNPTAFYLCASSTGLAENYEQYFGPGTRLTVT.

The chain uses TRBV30 and TRBJ2-7; the match to TRBD1 covers 7 bases. The CDR3 is 11 amino acids. Germline assignment: CDR1 GTSNPN and CDR2 SVGIG (reference sequence). The trim removed 5 bases at V and 5 bases at J, leaving 3 bases unmatched. This CDR3 is CAWAGGHEQYF. The DNA of the CDR3 is TGTGCCTGGGCAGGGGGACACGAGCAGTACTTC.

For this clone: A junction end diverges from the germline sequence, so it may reflect a read error. V is TRBV6-5 and J is TRBJ1-1; D uncertain. This CDR3 comprises 11 residues. Germline values: CDR1 MNHEY, CDR2 SVGAGI. The CDR3 nucleotides read TGTGCCAGTAGTTCTACCACTGAAGCTTTCTTT. Its translation: CASSSTTEAFF.

This chain connects TRBV6-5 to TRBJ1-2; TRBD1 matches 9 bases. V lost 4 bases to trimming and J lost 8 bases; unmatched junction nucleotides: 5. The V gene's germline CDR1 is MNHEY and CDR2 SVGAGI. The CDR3 spans 13 residues. CDR3 sequence: CASSSRTGVGYTF. As DNA, the CDR3 is TGTGCCAGCAGTTCCAGGACAGGGGTCGGCTACACCTTC.

This clone showed up just a few times. V and J are TRBV7-9 and TRBJ2-7, with D maybe TRBD1 (5 bases). The germline V and J ends were trimmed by 7 bases and 0 bases, with 13 bases remaining between them. The CDR3 sequence is 14 residues long. From germline, CDR1 is SEHNR and CDR2 FQNEAQ (reference sequence). Written as DNA, the CDR3 is TGTGCCAGCACCCTCGACAGAAGCTCCTACGAGCAGTACTTC. It codes for CASTLDRSSYEQYF.

The genes are TRBV28 and TRBJ1-6; TRBD1 agrees at 9 bases. Germline-derived CDR1 and CDR2 are MDHEN and SYDVKM. J was trimmed by 10 bases and V by 5 bases; bases with no gene match: 12. CDR3 length: 16 amino acids. CDR3 residues: CASSLGPTGQGSPLHF. The CDR3 coding sequence is TGTGCCAGCAGTCTTGGGCCGACAGGACAGGGGTCACCCCTCCACTTT.

V is TRBV5-6 and J is TRBJ1-3, with 7 bases identical to TRBD1. In germline, CDR1 is SGHDT, CDR2 YYEEEE. J gave up 3 bases and V 0 bases, and 9 bases lay outside the gene matches. This CDR3 has 17 amino acids. The CDR3 loop is CASSLGEGAKFGNTIYF. The DNA for the CDR3 is TGTGCCAGCAGCTTGGGCGAGGGGGCTAAGTTTGGAAACACCATATATTTT.

V usage is TRBV2 and J usage is TRBJ2-7; 10 nucleotides match TRBD2. Per the germline V gene, CDR1 is SNHLY and CDR2 is FYNNEI. Unmatched junction bases numbered 14, after V lost 8 bases and J lost 4 bases. The CDR3 extends over 16 amino acids. The CDR3, as DNA: TGTGCCAGCCGCGAAACCCAAGCGGGAGGGAAATACGAGCAGTACTTC. Encoded protein: CASRETQAGGKYEQYF.

The chain recombines TRBV3-1 (or the pseudogene TRBV3-2) with TRBJ2-7; no reliable D call. Germline loops: CDR1 LGHDT, CDR2 YNNKEL (reference sequence). Trimming took off 2 bases at V and 3 bases at J, with 14 bases between the two ends. This CDR3 is 15 amino acids long. In DNA, the CDR3 is TGTGCCAGCAGCCAAAGAGGATCATATAACTACGAGCAGTACTTC. Translated, it gives CASSQRGSYNYEQYF.

The rearrangement uses TRBV14 and TRBJ2-7; 10 nucleotides agree with TRBD2. CDR3 length: 17 amino acids. The ends lost 0 bases at V and 2 bases at J; junction bases unmatched: 7. Germline V gene lookup returns CDR1 SGHDN and CDR2 FVKESK. The CDR3 is CASSQDWSLAGAYEQYF. The CDR3 nucleotides read TGTGCCAGCAGCCAAGATTGGTCGCTAGCGGGAGCCTACGAGCAGTACTTC.

The V gene is TRBV18, the J gene TRBJ1-4; D gene uncertain. Germline CDR1 reads KGHSH; CDR2 reads LQKENI. Deletions cut 2 bases from V and 7 bases from J, with 8 bases between. The CDR3 is 13 amino acids. CDR3: CASSPSQIEKLFF. CDR3 DNA sequence: TGTGCCAGCTCACCATCACAGATTGAAAAACTGTTTTTT. Drawing the rest from reference TRBV18 and TRBJ1-4, the complete variable domain is NAGVMQNPRHLVRRRGQEARLRCSPMKGHSHVYWYRQLPEEGLKFMVYLQKENIIDESGMPKERFSAEFPKEGPSILRIQQVVRGDSAAYFCASSPSQIEKLFFGSGTQLSVL.

This chain links TRBV30 with TRBJ1-2; the D gene is possibly TRBD1 (5 bases). Trimming left V 1 base short and J 0 bases short, with 15 bases between. This CDR3 is 16 amino acids long. The germline gives CDR1 GTSNPN, CDR2 SVGIG (reference sequence). CDR3 coding DNA: TGTGCCTGGAGTGGTATGGGGCAGCAAGCTAACTATGGCTACACCTTC. This translates into CAWSGMGQQANYGYTF.

V gene TRBV19 combines with J gene TRBJ2-2; D is perhaps TRBD2 (6 bases). The V end was cut by 7 bases, the J end by 4 bases, with 13 bases between. The CDR3 covers 14 residues. CDR1 is LNHDA, CDR2 SQIVND, per germline (reference sequence). CDR3 sequence (DNA): TGTGCCAGTATGACCGGGCGGGGCACCGGGGAGCTGTTTTTT. Its protein is CASMTGRGTGELFF.

V and J are TRBV9 and TRBJ2-6; 12 bases are a match to TRBD1. The V segment lost 4 bases and the J segment 2 bases; nucleotides outside the gene matches: 7. CDR1 is SGDLS, CDR2 YYNGEE, per germline. The CDR3 runs to 18 residues. CDR3 nucleotides: TGTGCCAGCAGCAAGACCGGGACAGGGGGCGCTGGGGCCAACGTCCTGACTTTC. Translation: CASSKTGTGGAGANVLTF.

V is TRBV7-9 and J is TRBJ2-1, with D hard to call. CDR3 length: 13 amino acids. V was pared by 0 bases and J by 6 bases, with 6 bases between. Germline V gene data show CDR1 as SEHNR and CDR2 as FQNEAQ (reference sequence). The CDR3 is CASSLASSNEQFF. The CDR3 region has the DNA TGTGCCAGCAGCTTAGCTAGTTCCAATGAGCAGTTCTTC.